This TCR beta chain was obtained from a study of T cell repertoires in aging, cancer and after chemotherapy. The germline V gene encodes CDR1 SGHAT and CDR2 FQDESV (reference sequence). CDR3 size: 16 residues. With 0 bases removed from V and 2 bases from J, the gap between germline ends came to 13 bases. By frequency in the sample, this clonotype is medium-sized (0.01 to 0.1%). TCR beta rearrangements were amplified from peripheral blood genomic DNA. Multiplex touch-down PCR with TRB-A/B primers amplified rearranged V-D-J TRB sequences. MiXCR, run by TCRdb on the multiplex PCR reads, gives a single entry per CDR3 protein. The data show about 6,000 distinct CDR3 sequences, 20% to 25% seen once.

Input material: blood. This chain joins TRBV11-1 and TRBJ1-1, with D possibly being TRBD1 (6 bases). This TCR derives from a human donor in good health. Written as DNA, the CDR3 is TGTGCCAGCAGCTTAGCAGCCGGGGGCCCCAACACTGAAGCTTTCTTT. This gives the protein CASSLAAGGPNTEAFF. The variable domain in full, completed from reference TRBV11-1 and TRBJ1-1, reads EAEVAQSPRYKITEKSQAVAFWCDPISGHATLYWYRQILGQGPELLVQFQDESVVDDSQLPKDRFSAERLKGVDSTLKIQPAELGDSAMYLCASSLAAGGPNTEAFFGQGTRLTVV.